The clone carrying this TCR beta chain was seen a handful of times. The antigen is not known. The data were obtained in a study of cytomegalovirus exposure and HLA in healthy donors. Researchers ran the PCR with 60 Vbeta and 13 Jbeta primers. Only in-frame clones appear in the TCRdb table, and some are missing; sequencing was by immunoSEQ multiplex PCR. In the table there are some 150,000 clones, approximately 80% of which are singletons. Study-level results: The CMV antigen specificity of a few CMV-associated chains was confirmed through in vitro analysis. Follow-up analysis later connected one missense variant in DCLRE1C with trimming of TCR beta V- and J-genes. Published work reported that the classifier diagnosed cytomegalovirus status with high specificity and sensitivity. Most of the TCR beta V segments (in an earlier analysis) were productive either about 90% or about 30% of the time.

J was trimmed by 6 bases and V by 4 bases; bases with no gene match: 8. The length of the CDR3 is 15 residues. Germline V gene lookup returns CDR1 SGHRS and CDR2 YFSETQ. The clonotype originates from a middle-aged man in good health and CMV-seropositive. The gene calls are TRBV5-1 and TRBJ2-2, with 8 nucleotides matching TRBD1. Sequencing was carried out using PBMCs. CDR3 coding DNA: TGCGCCAGCAGCCCCAGGGGGCTGGATTCCGGGGAGCTGTTTTTT. Translating it yields CASSPRGLDSGELFF.